The rows below give T cell receptor beta chains drawn from one sample of a study of T cell repertoires in cytomegalovirus infection. TCRdb called the reads again in MiXCR, with one record for every CDR3 protein. This table has about 450,000 distinct CDR3 sequences, around 32% appearing once. The specimen was PBMCs. These receptors were collected from a human donor in good health (CMV status not recorded). Some clones in this sample may be carry-over from other donors' samples. The CDR3 runs from the conserved cysteine through the conserved F or W. Each record gives: J gene, V gene, CDR3 protein.

j_gene: TRBJ1-1; v_gene: TRBV12-3/TRBV12-4; CDR3aa: CASRAGPNTEALF
j_gene: TRBJ1-4; v_gene: TRBV20-1; CDR3aa: CSARDLRTDNEKLFF
j_gene: TRBJ1-2; v_gene: TRBV28; CDR3aa: CASSAGTEYGYTF
j_gene: TRBJ2-7; v_gene: TRBV7-2; CDR3aa: CASSLAGTSGHEQYF
j_gene: TRBJ2-3; v_gene: TRBV20-1; CDR3aa: CSASSTSGFDTQYF
j_gene: TRBJ2-4; v_gene: TRBV7-2; CDR3aa: CASSRTPGTEKNIQYF
j_gene: TRBJ1-5; v_gene: TRBV7-8; CDR3aa: CASSLTELGQPQHF
j_gene: TRBJ2-3; v_gene: TRBV3-1; CDR3aa: CASSRRRGSDTQYF
j_gene: TRBJ2-7; v_gene: TRBV19; CDR3aa: CASTNSSAYEQYF
j_gene: TRBJ2-3; v_gene: TRBV7-9; CDR3aa: CASSSGIYTDTQYF
j_gene: TRBJ2-3; v_gene: TRBV7-9; CDR3aa: CASSLAGRSSTDTQYF
j_gene: TRBJ1-2; v_gene: TRBV28; CDR3aa: CASSIQGPYGYTF
j_gene: TRBJ2-2; v_gene: TRBV20-1; CDR3aa: CSASSLGREHTGELFF